These T cell receptor beta chains were read from a single sample in a study of beta chain features in type 1 diabetes. Generated by immunoSEQ multiplex PCR, the TCRdb table keeps only in-frame clones and is missing some. Of 130,000 or so clones listed, around 8.8% are singletons. Sequencing was carried out using central memory CD4+ T cells from blood. These receptors came from a man aged 25-40 years with type 1 diabetes. Each CDR3 is given with its conserved first and last residue. Each record gives: CDR3 length, clone size, J gene, V gene, D gene, CDR3 DNA, CDR3 protein. The D gene is left open where the match is weak. Expanded clones get a size class; other rows say once, few or many, or leave the size out.

14 few TRBJ2-4 TRBV19 NA TGTGCCAGTAGTATAAGGACTGCCAAAAACATTCAGTACTTC CASSIRTAKNIQYF
16 NA TRBJ2-3 TRBV7-3 TRBD2 TGTGCCAGCAGCTCTCAACTAGCGGGGGGTGGAGATACGCAGTATTTT CASSSQLAGGGDTQYF
14 NA TRBJ1-5 TRBV2 TRBD1 TGTGCCAGCAGGGACAGGGTCGCCAATCAGCCCCAGCATTTT CASRDRVANQPQHF
16 NA TRBJ2-7 TRBV7-8 TRBD2 TGTGCCAGCAGCCTCCGTCGGGCGGGGGGTGTCTACGAGCAGTACTTC CASSLRRAGGVYEQYF
17 NA TRBJ1-3 TRBV5-1 TRBD1 TGCGCCAGCAGCTTGGGGACAGGGACATTCTCTGGAAACACCATATATTTT CASSLGTGTFSGNTIYF
16 few TRBJ1-5 TRBV5-1 TRBD1 TGCGCCAGCAGCTTGGGGACAGGGGATAGCAATCAGCCCCAGCATTTT CASSLGTGDSNQPQHF
14 few TRBJ1-3 TRBV7-8 NA TGTGCCAGCAGCTTTGGCCCCTCTGGAAACACCATATATTTT CASSFGPSGNTIYF
16 few TRBJ1-1 TRBV25-1 NA TGTGCCAGCAAATCCCCCGGGACCCGGGGGAGAGGTGAAGCTTTCTTT CASKSPGTRGRGEAFF
12 few TRBJ1-2 TRBV7-2 NA NA CASSSDFRGYTF
13 NA TRBJ1-1 TRBV30 NA TGTGCCTCAAAAGGCGGGGGCAACACTGAAGCTTTCTTT CASKGGGNTEAFF
13 medium-sized TRBJ1-1 TRBV7-9 NA TGTGCCAGCAGCTTATTCGGGAACACTGAAGCTTTCTTT CASSLFGNTEAFF
16 NA TRBJ2-6 TRBV5-4 TRBD2 TGTGCCAGCAGCTGGGGCGGGAGCTCTGGGGCCAACGTCCTGACTTTC CASSWGGSSGANVLTF
14 NA TRBJ2-5 TRBV25-1 NA TGTGCCAGCAGTGACCCTCAGGGTCGGAAGACCCAGTACTTC CASSDPQGRKTQYF
16 NA TRBJ1-5 TRBV18 NA TGTGCCAGCTCACCGAGTGAGGCTTATAGCAATCAGCCCCAGCATTTT CASSPSEAYSNQPQHF
15 many TRBJ2-3 TRBV2 TRBD2 TGTGCCAACGCGCTGGGGCTCCGGGGGGGAGATACGCAGTATTTT CANALGLRGGDTQYF
15 NA TRBJ1-6 TRBV6-5 TRBD1 TGTGCCAGCAGTTACTCACGGACAGGGGATTCACCCCTCCACTTT CASSYSRTGDSPLHF
11 few TRBJ2-5 TRBV2 NA TGTGCCAGCAGTGTCAGGGAGACCCAGTACTTC CASSVRETQYF
15 NA TRBJ2-7 TRBV7-9 NA TGTGCCAGCAGCTCGTGGGACTGGTCCATGGACGAGCAGTACTTC CASSSWDWSMDEQYF
16 NA TRBJ2-5 TRBV15 NA TGTGCCACCAGCAGCCAAGCCCAGGTGGATCAAGAGACCCAGTACTTC CATSSQAQVDQETQYF
16 few TRBJ2-6 TRBV10-3 NA TGTGCCACCCCGTCAAGTGCGATCTCTGGGGCCAACGTCCTGACTTTC CATPSSAISGANVLTF
13 few TRBJ2-1 TRBV6-5 NA TGTGCCAGCAGGCCCCCGGGGGTGAATGAGCAGTTCTTC CASRPPGVNEQFF
15 few TRBJ2-7 TRBV5-1 TRBD2 TGCGCCAGCAGCTGGGAGGGGACGCCATCCTACGAGCAGTACTTC CASSWEGTPSYEQYF
14 NA TRBJ2-7 TRBV7-8 TRBD1 TGTGCCAGCAGCTTCGACAGGGGTTACCACGAGCAGTACTTC CASSFDRGYHEQYF
13 NA TRBJ1-2 TRBV2 TRBD1 TGTGCCAGCAAAGGAGACAGGGCTTATGGCTACACCTTC CASKGDRAYGYTF
16 NA TRBJ1-1 TRBV15 TRBD1 TGTGCCACCAGCAGAGGACGAGGGGGCGCCGACACTGAAGCTTTCTTT CATSRGRGGADTEAFF
15 few TRBJ2-5 TRBV13 NA TGTGCCAGCTCCCGGAGGGGGCCTACCGTGGAGACCCAGTACTTC CASSRRGPTVETQYF
13 few TRBJ2-5 TRBV19 NA TGTGCCAGTAGTCGGTTAGAGCAAGAGACCCAGTACTTC CASSRLEQETQYF
16 few TRBJ2-7 TRBV6-1 NA TGTGCCAGCAGTGAATCGGGAAGTCGCGAAGGGTACGAGCAGTACTTC CASSESGSREGYEQYF